This is a list of T cell receptor beta chains from one sample in a study of PD-1 blockade in classical Hodgkin lymphoma. Profiling relied on immunoSEQ multiplex PCR, and the TCRdb table lists in-frame clones only, not all of them. Altogether approximately 35,000 clones are present, 85% to 95% being singletons, with the ten largest covering 2.3%. Sequencing was carried out using peripheral blood mononuclear cells (PBMCs). The receptor set was obtained from a human donor with classical Hodgkin lymphoma. CDR3s include the opening cysteine and the closing phenylalanine or tryptophan. The D gene is left open where the match is weak.

j_call | d_call | v_call | cdr3_aa | cdr3_nt
TRBJ1-1 | . | TRBV7-9 | CASTPRVNTEAFF | TGTGCCAGCACCCCCAGAGTGAACACTGAAGCTTTCTTT
TRBJ2-7 | TRBD2 | TRBV5-1 | CASTGTTNYEQYF | TGCGCCAGCACCGGGACTACAAACTACGAGCAGTACTTC
TRBJ1-1 | . | TRBV10-3 | CAISRNRDPEAFF | TGTGCCATCAGTAGGAACAGGGACCCTGAAGCTTTCTTT
TRBJ2-5 | . | TRBV5-5 | CASTTYTGRQETQYF | TGTGCCAGCACCACTTATACCGGGCGGCAAGAGACCCAGTACTTC
TRBJ1-1 | . | TRBV15 | CATSRDLGGNTEAFF | TGTGCCACCAGCAGAGATCTGGGGGGTAACACTGAAGCTTTCTTT
TRBJ1-1 | . | TRBV6-1 | CASRARQLNTEAFF | TGTGCCAGCAGGGCTCGACAACTGAACACTGAAGCTTTCTTT
TRBJ2-7 | . | TRBV7-9 | CASSLSANSYEQYF | TGTGCCAGCAGCTTAAGTGCGAACTCCTACGAGCAGTACTTC
TRBJ2-7 | TRBD1 | TRBV2 | CASSEAGQGSYEQYF | TGTGCCAGCAGTGAAGCAGGACAGGGGTCCTACGAGCAGTACTTC
TRBJ2-5 | TRBD2 | TRBV18 | CASSRRLADQETQYF | TGTGCCAGCTCACGCCGACTAGCAGACCAAGAGACCCAGTACTTC
TRBJ2-1 | TRBD2 | TRBV28 | CASSFLAGGNEQFF | TGTGCCAGCAGTTTCCTAGCGGGAGGTAATGAGCAGTTCTTC
TRBJ1-3 | TRBD1 | TRBV6-5 | CASSLRGSGNTIYF | TGTGCCAGCAGTCTCAGGGGGTCTGGAAACACCATATATTTT
TRBJ1-4 | . | TRBV6-5 | CASKDLWSREKLFF | TGTGCCAGCAAGGACCTCTGGTCTCGTGAAAAACTGTTTTTT
TRBJ1-5 | . | TRBV4-1 | CASSQGVWGKGGNQPQHF | TGCGCCAGCAGCCAAGGGGTCTGGGGGAAAGGTGGCAATCAGCCCCAGCATTTT
TRBJ1-2 | . | TRBV11-2 | CASSFWGYGYTF | TGTGCCAGCAGCTTCTGGGGCTATGGCTACACCTTC
TRBJ2-1 | TRBD2 | TRBV5-1 | CASAGASGKDEQFF | TGCGCCAGCGCCGGGGCTAGCGGGAAGGATGAGCAGTTCTTC
TRBJ2-7 | . | TRBV5-5 | CASSARNRVTYEQYF | TGTGCCAGCAGCGCGCGCAACAGGGTCACCTACGAGCAGTACTTC
TRBJ1-1 | . | TRBV6-4 | CASSQTGGSGEAFF | TGTGCCAGCAGTCAGACGGGGGGCTCGGGTGAAGCTTTCTTT